Included here is one T cell receptor beta chain sequence, with context. This sample was taken from a study of blood T cell repertoires in COVID-19. Profiled with immunoSEQ multiplex PCR; TCRdb holds only in-frame clones, not every one. This sample has about 250,000 clones, with approximately 80% found just once. V lost 3 bases, J lost 2 bases, and 6 bases stayed unmatched. The CDR3 contains 15 residues. Germline CDR1 and CDR2: MNHNS and SASEGT. The specimen was peripheral blood. V gene TRBV6-1 combines with J gene TRBJ1-2, with 7 positions matching TRBD1. The TCR was taken from a woman aged 80 or older with active or convalescent COVID-19. The CDR3 nucleotides read TGTGCCAGCAGTGACCTGACAGGGCCCAACTATGGCTACACCTTC. Its protein product is CASSDLTGPNYGYTF.